The T cell receptor (beta chain) under discussion was sequenced for a study of graft-versus-host responses after intestinal transplantation listed by TCRdb under 2021. A note on the overall study: Recipients received multivisceral, liver-intestinal, or isolated intestinal transplants. The cohort enrolled 20 to 30 intestinal transplant recipients including one retransplant, and a few patients lacking pretransplant specimens were excluded. To identify alloreactive clones, pre-transplant mixed lymphocyte reaction products were sequenced and compared with unstimulated pre-transplant donor and recipient T cells. A peak of at least 4% donor T cells among recipient peripheral blood mononuclear cells was the definition used for donor T cell macrochimerism. Rather than being sequenced by the commercial service, samples from a few later patients were sequenced in-house on an Illumina MiSeq and processed with MiXCR. Every recipient was given anti-thymocyte globulin induction, then maintenance tacrolimus and steroids for two to three years. After intestinal transplantation, graft-versus-host and host-versus-graft alloreactive T cell clones in the graft, circulation and bone marrow were tracked using bulk TCR-beta CDR3 sequencing. Overall study outcomes, separate from this receptor: Patients with donor T cell macrochimerism had high GvH to HvG T cell clonal ratios in their allografts. Conclusions were limited by the relatively low number and heterogeneity of intestinal transplant patients. Early after transplant, peak levels of circulating GvH clones were found to be associated with declines in HvG clones. GvH clones were detected in recipient bone marrow, and some appeared earlier in ileal mucosa or blood, consistent with an intestinal mucosal origin.

This clone was seen more than once but under ten times. No antigen is known for it. It has no much larger one-base neighbor in the sample; base qualities were not kept. Preparation of the library involved the immunoSEQ multiplex PCR assay. For most patients, genomic DNA was isolated with the Qiagen DNeasy Blood and Tissue Kit and shipped frozen to Adaptive Biotechnologies for TCR sequencing. Adaptive Biotechnologies carried out high-throughput TCR-beta CDR3 sequencing of genomic DNA for most patients. In the authors' own workflow: TCR sequencing data were retrieved from Adaptive's ImmunoSEQ software for about 17 patients, whereas a few other patients were processed with MiXCR and VDJtools. To correct CD4 versus CD8 sorting errors, any sequence found in both subsets at a frequency ratio below 5:1 was removed. CDR3 nucleotide sequences shared between donor and recipient were removed because the origin of such sequences could not be assigned. Alloreactive clones required at least 2-fold expansion over unstimulated cells and minimum CFSE-low frequency of 0.002% (template counts) or 0.001% (read counts). Clones were considered mappable if detected in sequenced pre-transplant spleen, lymph node, or MLR CFSE-low populations of the donor or recipient. The cumulative frequency of alloreactive clones was calculated as a percentage of all sequences, weighted by copy number. TCRdb took over this immuneACCESS table, retaining in-frame rearrangements with V and J assigned. Such tables are incomplete; in checked studies, under half of the missing clones stem from an unresolved V gene, and the remainder is unexplained. Clone size and the V and J calls come from that table; the DNA yielded D and trimming. In all, the sample holds fewer than 120,000 clones, and around 95% of those were seen once. The top ten clones comprise about 0.54% of the sample.

This sample's time point label indicates: cells obtained before transplantation from donor or recipient. CD3+CD4+ and CD3+CD8+ populations were FACS-sorted from unstimulated pre-transplant donor and recipient cells taken from spleen or lymph nodes. Between the V and J ends, shortened by 0 bases and 7 bases respectively, the junction contains 12 bases. Looking up the germline V gene yields CDR1 MGHRA and CDR2 YSYEKL. The CDR3 runs 14 residues from the cysteine to the phenylalanine. The kept DNA is CDR3 alone, 42 bases in frame from the first base. The sequence derives from a human donor who received an intestinal transplant. Rearrangement joined TRBV4-1 to TRBJ1-1, with no confident D gene call. The sequences come from unstimulated CD8+ T cells sorted from spleen or lymph node cells, collected before intestinal transplant. The CDR3 region reads CASSQERWGDEAFF. The nucleotide sequence is TGCGCCAGCAGCCAAGAGAGGTGGGGTGATGAAGCTTTCTTT.